The rows below give T cell receptor beta chains drawn from one sample of a study of blood T cell repertoires in COVID-19. Profiled with immunoSEQ multiplex PCR; TCRdb holds only in-frame clones, not every one. The sample carries some 150,000 clones, 70% to 90% recorded once. Sequencing was carried out using peripheral blood. These receptor sequences come from a man aged 55 to 70 who had recovered from COVID-19. Each CDR3 is given with its conserved first and last residue. Each record gives: V gene, D gene, J gene, clone size, CDR3 protein, CDR3 DNA. A D gene is named only where the DNA matches it firmly. Size tells how often a clone was seen (once, few, many) or the class of an expanded clone, and some rows leave it out.

v_call: TRBV6-2/TRBV6-3
d_call: NA
j_call: TRBJ2-7
clone_size: NA
cdr3_aa: CASSSERAYEQYF
cdr3_nt: TGTGCCAGCAGTTCAGAACGGGCCTACGAGCAGTACTTC

v_call: TRBV7-2
d_call: NA
j_call: TRBJ2-7
clone_size: NA
cdr3_aa: CASSGGGGAYEQYF
cdr3_nt: TGTGCCAGCAGCGGAGGGGGCGGTGCCTACGAGCAGTACTTC

v_call: TRBV7-8
d_call: NA
j_call: TRBJ1-3
clone_size: NA
cdr3_aa: CASSLALRGNTIYF
cdr3_nt: TGTGCCAGCAGCTTAGCGCTACGGGGAAACACCATATATTTT

v_call: TRBV2
d_call: TRBD2
j_call: TRBJ2-3
clone_size: once
cdr3_aa: CASSEATGLAGEDTQYF
cdr3_nt: TGTGCCAGCAGTGAAGCAACCGGACTAGCGGGGGAAGATACGCAGTATTTT

v_call: TRBV24-1
d_call: TRBD1
j_call: TRBJ2-1
clone_size: few
cdr3_aa: CATSDHRGKFF
cdr3_nt: TGTGCCACCAGTGATCACAGGGGCAAGTTCTTC

v_call: TRBV6-5
d_call: TRBD1
j_call: TRBJ1-2
clone_size: NA
cdr3_aa: CASSYGQGVPYGYTF
cdr3_nt: TGTGCCAGCAGTTACGGGCAGGGGGTGCCCTATGGCTACACCTTC

v_call: TRBV6-5
d_call: NA
j_call: TRBJ1-2
clone_size: NA
cdr3_aa: CASSQRPGEGYGYTF
cdr3_nt: TGTGCCAGCAGCCAACGGCCAGGGGAAGGCTATGGCTACACCTTC

v_call: TRBV12-3/TRBV12-4
d_call: TRBD2
j_call: TRBJ2-3
clone_size: NA
cdr3_aa: CASRGGIDTQYF
cdr3_nt: TGTGCCAGCAGGGGAGGGATAGATACGCAGTATTTT

v_call: TRBV10-2
d_call: NA
j_call: TRBJ1-5
clone_size: NA
cdr3_aa: CASGQTDSNQPQHF
cdr3_nt: TGCGCCAGCGGACAGACCGATAGCAATCAGCCCCAGCATTTT

v_call: TRBV5-5
d_call: NA
j_call: TRBJ2-7
clone_size: NA
cdr3_aa: CASSRGYYEQYF
cdr3_nt: TGTGCCAGCAGCAGGGGCTACTACGAGCAGTACTTC

v_call: TRBV6-5
d_call: NA
j_call: TRBJ1-2
clone_size: NA
cdr3_aa: CATTNGGYGYTF
cdr3_nt: TGTGCCACCACGAACGGGGGCTATGGCTACACCTTC

v_call: TRBV7-2
d_call: NA
j_call: TRBJ2-7
clone_size: NA
cdr3_aa: CASSRPTGSYEQYF
cdr3_nt: TGTGCCAGCAGCCGTCCCACAGGGTCCTACGAGCAGTACTTC